The clone carrying this T cell receptor beta chain showed up just a few times. Its antigen is currently unknown. CD25-based Treg depletion was applied to purified naive CD4+ T cells. Full-length variable regions came from constant-region reverse primers plus semi-nested Nested Universal Primer A PCR. TCRdb used MiXCR to reprocess the 5' RACE reads, holding one entry per CDR3 protein. Here the sample spans about 54,000 distinct CDR3 sequences, about a sixth being singletons. V shed 7 bases and J shed 3 bases, with 12 bases lying between them. The length of the CDR3 is 13 residues. Study-wide points: The TCR gene usage of tumor memory CD4+ T cells clustered together with blood and lymph node memory CD4+ cells and with lymph node naive CD4+ cells. Tumor Tregs overlapped most with tumor, then blood, naive CD4+ cells.

This chain uses TRBV12-3 or TRBV12-4 with TRBJ1-2; D may be TRBD1 (5 bases). The clonotype originates from a female donor with breast cancer. Sequenced input: naive CD4+ T cells sorted from blood. Subset indicated: naive CD4+ T cells, CD4+CD45RA+CD25-. CDR3 nucleotides: TGTGCCAGCAAGAGGCAGGGAGACTATGGCTACACCTTC. It specifies CASKRQGDYGYTF.